This is a list of T cell receptor beta chains from one sample in a study of tumor and adjacent non-tumor tissue in lung cancer. TCRdb fed the multiplex PCR reads into MiXCR, producing one record per CDR3 protein. The sample has 60,000 to 80,000 distinct CDR3 sequences, approximately 71% seen once; the top ten hold about 30%. The sequencing input was distant non-tumor lung tissue. These TCRs come from a woman aged 50 to 65 with non-small cell lung cancer. Each CDR3 is given with its conserved first and last residue. D genes are given only for firm matches. For some rows the clone size is stated as once, few or many, or as a class when expanded; others skip it.

j_gene	v_gene	abundance	d_gene	CDR3aa	CDR3nt
TRBJ1-1	TRBV10-3	NA	TRBD1	CAIMITGGSEALF	TGTGCCATCATGATTACAGGGGGCTCTGAAGCTCTCTTT
TRBJ1-1	TRBV4-1	once	NA	CASSQDLYRWNTEDFF	TGCGCCAGTAGCCAAGATTTGTACAGGTGGAACACTGAAGATTTCTTT
TRBJ1-2	TRBV29-1	NA	NA	CSVNVGQGIESHGYTF	TGCAGCGTTAACGTGGGGCAGGGGATTGAGAGTCATGGCTACACCTTC
TRBJ2-1	TRBV13	NA	TRBD2	CANSKGTSGIGNEQFF	TGTGCCAACAGCAAGGGGACTAGCGGGATCGGCAATGAGCAGTTCTTC
TRBJ2-5	TRBV11-2	medium-sized	NA	CASSLDLGGGETQYF	TGTGCCAGCAGCTTAGATCTGGGGGGCGGGGAGACCCAGTACTTC
TRBJ2-7	TRBV20-1	NA	TRBD1	CNARDSDRGYEQYF	TGCAATGCTAGAGATTCGGACAGGGGCTACGAGCAGTACTTC
TRBJ2-7	TRBV12-3/TRBV12-4	NA	NA	CASSTRARDLSYEQYF	TGTGCCAGCAGTACCCGAGCGAGAGACCTATCCTACGAGCAGTATTTC
TRBJ2-7	TRBV13	many	TRBD2	CASSPPGTSVYEQYF	TGTGCCAGCAGCCCCCCCGGGACTAGCGTTTACGAGCAGTACTTC
TRBJ2-3	TRBV5-5	NA	TRBD2	CASSLELTGGRDTQYF	TGTGCCAGCAGCTTGGAGCTAACGGGAGGAAGAGATACGCAGTATTTT
TRBJ2-7	TRBV5-1	many	TRBD2	CASSLGLAGDEQYF	TGCGCCAGCAGCTTGGGACTAGCGGGAGATGAGCAGTACTTC
TRBJ2-5	TRBV28	NA	NA	CASSCGPEETQYF	TGTGCCAGCAGTTGTGGGCCCGAAGAGACCCAGTACTTC
TRBJ1-2	TRBV20-1	once	NA	CIIPIGSAGYTF	TGCATTATCCCAATAGGGTCGGCTGGCTACACCTTT
TRBJ1-3	TRBV28	NA	NA	CASRAPGSGNTIYF	TGTGCCAGCAGAGCCCCGGGGTCTGGAAACACCATATATTTT
TRBJ2-5	TRBV12-3/TRBV12-4	NA	NA	CASSLLDNHDTQYF	TGTGCCAGCAGCCTACTAGACAACCATGACACCCAGTACTTC